This T cell receptor beta chain was sequenced in a study of T-cell memory formation after mild COVID-19. On the study more broadly: Largely donor-specific TCR clusters were found.

MiXCR, run by TCRdb on the 5' RACE reads, gives a single entry per CDR3 protein. The profile shows roughly 200,000 distinct CDR3 sequences, 20% to 25% of them singletons. General study points: From day 15 to 85, contracting clones were balanced between CD4 and CD8, whereas later expanders leaned toward CD4+. CM and EM subsets held most contracting CD4+ clones; EMRA held CD8+ ones. Pre-infection memory harbored some responding clones, suggesting cross-reactive memory joined.

The CDR3 has 13 amino acids. Trimming pared 3 bases from V and 4 bases from J, leaving 10 bases between. Germline CDR1 SGDLS, CDR2 YYNGEE. This clonotype was recorded a few times. Its matching antigen is unknown. Sequencing was carried out using PBMCs or a T cell subset sorted from them (not recorded which). This TCR came from an adult woman who had mild COVID-19 (a few samples of this study predate the infection). Cell type and time point are not known. This chain connects TRBV9 to TRBJ1-1; D is undetermined. The CDR3 DNA sequence: TGTGCCAGCAGCGACCCCGACCTCACTGAAGCTTTCTTT. Encoded protein: CASSDPDLTEAFF.